This T cell receptor beta chain comes out of a study of cytomegalovirus exposure and HLA in healthy donors. V shed 3 bases, J shed 1 base, and the junction held 1 base outside the gene matches. CDR3 size: 13 residues. Germline V CDR1 and CDR2: GTSNPN, SVGIG (reference sequence). A multiplex PCR was run with 60 Vbeta primers and 13 Jbeta primers. TCRdb's copy holds only in-frame clones and misses some; the assay was immunoSEQ multiplex PCR. The sample yields over 110,000 clones, less than 80% seen once. Regarding the study as a whole: Clonal expansion, a later analysis showed, was greater in HLA-associated TCR beta chains than in equally common others. An analysis that came later showed most CMV-associated TCR beta chains appearing HLA-restricted.

As concerns this clone: Its antigen is unknown.

There were likely unrecorded immune exposures, though donors were nominally healthy when sampled. The gene calls are TRBV30 and TRBJ1-1, with 8 bases that match TRBD1. The sequence derives from a woman aged 50 to 60 in good health and CMV-seropositive. Sequencing was done on a sample of PBMCs. CDR3 DNA: TGTGCCTGGAGCAGGGGGCCGAACACTGAAGCTTTCTTT. Encoded protein: CAWSRGPNTEAFF.